A single T cell receptor (beta chain) is shown here with its context. In this sample, this clonotype turned up a few times. The antigen this receptor binds is unknown. Base qualities are not provided; no much larger clone lies one nucleotide away. The data stem from a study of T cell repertoires in cytomegalovirus infection (dated by TCRdb to about 2019). Turning to the overall study: The peptide stimulations were aimed at well-studied HLA-B-restricted epitopes as well as recently identified HLA-C-restricted CMV epitopes, whose presentation resists viral immunomodulation. Donor HLA type was relevant to the analysis, because carriage of CMV infection together with the matching HLA type was indicated by public TCR beta signatures. On the study overall, not on this receptor specifically: The ex vivo response was dominated by HLA-C-restricted CMV-specific TCR beta clonotypes, and the single most frequent clonotype in two of eight donors was supplied by these HLA-C-restricted clonotypes. Cumulative frequency of public TCR beta family members discriminated carriers of CMV infection plus the relevant HLA type in this cohort and an independent approximately 340-donor cohort.

The data were produced on an Illumina HiSeq 1500. Using fastp trimming at Q25 and MiXCR clonotype assembly, TCRdb reanalyzed the public sequencing data and kept in-frame beta chains. Rows with a matching CDR3 protein are joined into one entry that keeps the most common DNA and genes. Within this sample are around 47,000 distinct CDR3 sequences, with less than 20% of them counted one time only. Around 80% of the sample is in the top ten clones. Per the germline V gene, SGHTA is the CDR1 and FQGNSA is the CDR2. V loses 5 bases of germline sequence and J loses 8 bases, and the interval between the two ends is 18 bases. Including the terminal cysteine and phenylalanine, the CDR3 comprises 14 residues. The kept DNA is CDR3 alone, 42 bases in frame from the first base. The sample's treatment or condition label is to be understood as: in vitro stimulation with specific CMV peptide epitopes to enrich CMV-specific T cells.

The V and J genes are TRBV7-2 and TRBJ1-2; the D gene is unclear. The sample in question was CD8+ T cells from cultured PBMCs, obtained from culture after CMV antigen stimulation. The receptor was isolated from a human donor in good health (CMV status not recorded). Some clones in this sample may be carry-over from other donors' samples. The CDR3 region: CASSPSPPRRGYTF. The base sequence is TGTGCCAGCAGCCCCTCTCCCCCGAGACGGGGCTACACCTTC.